This T cell receptor (beta chain) was retrieved from a study of cytomegalovirus exposure and HLA in healthy donors (dated by TCRdb to 2015 to 2018). With respect to the entire study: An earlier analysis of approximately 590 of the donors reported 250 to 300 Gb of sequence data and around 110 million unique TCR beta sequences from roughly 200 million T cells. Among several hundred genotyped donors of the cohort, an average of around 250,000 unique TCR beta nucleotide sequences was sequenced per donor, of which about 18% were non-productive. The number of typed donors differed by locus: about 620-640 for A, B, C, DRB1 and DQB1; approximately 540 for DQA1; 606 for DPA1; and approximately 450 for DPB1. Among the roughly 400 genotyped donors, approximately 76% belonged to the genetic ancestry cluster associated with self-reported Caucasian donors. An earlier analysis of nearly 600 of the donors applied high-throughput TCR beta sequencing to assess whether each TCR beta V gene segment acted as functional or pseudogenic. Donor age, sex, ethnicity and CMV serostatus were compiled alongside the repertoire data. Class I and class II HLA loci were covered by the typing at four-digit resolution. The study combined high-throughput TCR immunosequencing, statistical association of individual TCRs with disease status, and machine learning to predict cytomegalovirus infection status. In addition to the first cohort of 666 subjects, a separate validation cohort of about 120 different subjects was used. To study patterns of TCR occurrence, a later analysis re-analyzed previously published TCR beta repertoires from around 660 donors and added high-resolution HLA genotyping. Using immunosequencing, the study profiled T cell repertoires from fewer than 700 subjects and related those repertoires to cytomegalovirus serostatus. A later genetic analysis used genome-wide SNP genotypes for about 65% of the roughly 700 donors, treating that subset as a discovery cohort. All discovery cohort repertoires had been generated using a single sequencing platform. The study was designed to test whether signatures of past pathogen exposure could be identified by cataloging public T cell receptors. An early release that covered several hundred HLA-typed donors contained 300 to 350 gigabases of sequencing data and about 93 million unique TCR sequences. In the later analysis, no new phenotypic data were used to find candidate immune exposures; instead, reliance was placed on TCR beta sequences and their occurrence across donors. A handful of DR-DQ haplotypes were handled as single units for association and clustering because linkage in the cohort was strong. Points the paper makes about the study in general: In vitro tests confirmed that a few of the cytomegalovirus-associated TCR beta chains recognize cytomegalovirus antigens. A further reported finding was that TCR beta sequences accurately predicted the HLA-A and HLA-B alleles for most subjects in the first cohort. Most CMV-associated TCR beta chains appeared to be HLA-restricted in a later analysis, and the HLA associations seemed to be driven largely by CMV exposure. In the study, around 160 TCR beta chains were listed as associated with cytomegalovirus. In a later analysis, HLA-associated TCR beta chains were found to be more clonally expanded and to have lower generation probabilities than equally common non-associated chains. HLA typing was unavailable for some donors at each locus, so association tests used only the typed subset. Linkage disequilibrium might explain the correlated functional status among segregating V segments, but an unknown experimental factor could not be ruled out. A later analysis found that TCR association rates varied across HLA loci, with DRB1 alleles showing the most associated TCRs and HLA-C alleles the fewest. Because the 87-base-pair reads could not distinguish some IMGT-functional V segments, including TRBV6-2 and TRBV6-3, those segments were excluded. While some public TCRs were present in many individuals, most TCR sequences turned up only very rarely across donors. According to a later genetic analysis, donors in an Asian-associated ancestry cluster had fewer N-insertions in productive TCRs than the roughly 670-donor mean. Broadly in line with IMGT annotations, most TCR beta V segments showed up in productive rearrangements about 87% or about 30% of the time in an earlier analysis of a few hundred of the donors. The authors suggested that the approach could potentially be extended to other disease states and immunological phenotypes. Assigning TCR associations to individual alleles was difficult when HLA alleles, especially DR and DQ, strongly co-occurred. Immune exposure information for the cohort was limited to CMV serostatus. In a later analysis, several top co-occurrence clusters were reported to appear linked to parvovirus B19, influenza, CMV and Epstein-Barr virus. Roughly uniform sequencing depth across donors was assumed in presence/absence analyses, although this assumption may not hold. A later analysis associated roughly 17,000 TCR beta sequences with specific HLA alleles at a false discovery rate of 0.05. In this cohort, only TCR beta chains were sequenced, and detectable features were limited by the absence of alpha or paired-chain data. Because counts were too low, seventeen rarely observed V segments, including chromosome 9 orphons, were left out of the earlier analysis of some 640 of the donors. The classifier was reported to diagnose cytomegalovirus status with high specificity and sensitivity in both the original cohort and the validation cohort. A group of highly shared sequence variants was considered likely to be a technical artifact of the sequencing pipeline. An association between a missense DCLRE1C variant and V-gene and J-gene trimming of TCR beta chains was found in a later genetic analysis and replicated in an independent cohort.

From the cysteine through the phenylalanine, the CDR3 covers 14 amino acids. Only CDR3 DNA remains: 42 bases, in frame from the first base. In the germline V gene (reference sequence), CDR1 corresponds to LNHDA and CDR2 to SQIVND. The V and J ends are trimmed by 2 bases and 7 bases, leaving 12 bases between them. The library was prepared using the immunoSEQ multiplex PCR assay. A mixture of 60 forward primers for TCR Vbeta segments and 13 reverse primers for TCR Jbeta segments was used in the multiplex PCR. A multiplex PCR assay on genomic DNA amplified the CDR3 region of rearranged TCR beta genes. The amplified TCR beta libraries were sequenced on the Illumina HiSeq System as 87-base-pair reads. The original methods were these. A later analysis tallied 70 million to 100 million unique TCR beta chains across the 666 repertoires, and approximately 12 million of those chains were shared by two or more donors. Raw reads were error-corrected and collapsed into unique sequences by a nearest-neighbor algorithm in which closely related sequences were merged to remove PCR and sequencing errors. V, D and J gene segments were assigned by aligning CDR3 sequences to IMGT reference sequences. For a sequence to be retained, at least a six-nucleotide match to both a V gene segment and a J gene segment was required. Rearrangements were classified as productive when the CDR3 lacked stop codons and remained in frame with V and J, and all other rearrangements were classified as non-productive. CDR3 was defined by IMGT convention, running from the second conserved V-encoded cysteine to the conserved J-encoded phenylalanine. The earlier analysis of about 590 of the donors excluded sequences that lacked an unambiguous match to a single V gene segment. An earlier analysis of a few hundred of the donors called V segments functional above 56.7% productive rearrangements and segregating when the between-donor standard deviation exceeded 5%. A statistical classification framework was developed to diagnose cytomegalovirus status using the catalog of TCR beta chain sequences. A later analysis assigned V and J genes by comparing TCR nucleotide sequences with IMGT/GENE-DB human TR gene sequences. Using the TCRdist pipeline, a later analysis assigned CDR3 sequences along with most-parsimonious VDJ recombination scenarios. A later analysis defined each TCR beta chain by its CDR3 amino acid sequence plus V-gene family, and excluded reads lacking a unique V-gene family. As a way to deal with suspected cross-contamination and a sequencing artifact, a later analysis dropped roughly 620 nucleotide sequences that were highly shared and had low generation probability. In a later analysis, a clonal expansion index was calculated for each public chain from normalized within-repertoire ranks of inferred template counts. A later analysis computed generation probabilities with a VDJ recombination model fitted to out-of-frame rearrangements, and checked the results against IGoR. Hypergeometric tests were used in a later analysis to score TCR-TCR, TCR-HLA and TCR-CMV co-occurrence, with a repertoire-size bias correction applied to the TCR pairs. To estimate false discovery rates, a later analysis permuted the HLA or CMV assignments 20 times. In a later analysis, co-occurring TCRs were grouped using DBSCAN, and TCRdist sequence similarity was added for clustering within HLA-allele-positive subsets. For co-occurrence clustering, repertoires with fewer than 30,000 or more than 120,000 public chains were excluded, along with a handful of repertoires with anomalous nucleotide sharing. TCRdb took this table from immuneACCESS and kept in-frame rearrangements with V and J called. Such tables lack part of the clones; where checked against another copy, unresolved V genes explain under half of the gap, and the rest is unexplained. For V, J and clone size, that table is used; D and trimming come from the DNA. For this sample the table gives a few hundred thousand clones, of which 84% were detected only once. The top ten clones comprise 2% to 2.5% of the sample.

The cohort was made up of 500 to 850 healthy bone marrow donors. All cohort members were sampled while nominally healthy, although unrecorded immune exposures were likely present. The donor was CMV seropositive and was included in the group of 290 or so seropositive cohort members. Each donor provided a peripheral blood sample, and peripheral blood mononuclear cells were used for TCR beta sequencing. Genomic DNA extraction from the blood cell samples was performed with the Qiagen DNeasy Blood Extraction Kit. Points on this clone: Its target antigen remains unknown. Within one base of it there is no much larger clone, and no base qualities were kept.

Sequencing was done on a sample of PBMCs. This clonotype was obtained from a woman aged 40-49 years in good health and CMV-seropositive. This chain joins TRBV19 to TRBJ2-1; perhaps TRBD1 is the D gene, with 6 bases matching. The nucleotide sequence reads as follows: TGTGCCAGTAGTATAACGACAGGTGGTAATGAGCAGTTCTTC. It codes for CASSITTGGNEQFF.